This passage covers 26 T cell receptor beta chains from one sample sequenced in a study of cytomegalovirus exposure and HLA in healthy donors. Vbeta (60) and Jbeta (13) primers were used in the PCR. The repertoire was sequenced with immunoSEQ multiplex PCR; TCRdb's copy has only in-frame clones and lacks some. The table includes approximately 100,000 clones, about 75% detected once. The sequenced sample consisted of PBMCs. These receptors were taken from a man aged 60 to 69 in good health and CMV-seropositive.

This clone has just one count. This chain connects TRBV13 to TRBJ1-1; D gene unclear. The CDR3 is 15 residues long. Germline values: CDR1 PRHDT, CDR2 FYEKMQ (reference sequence). V shed 3 bases and J shed 0 bases, with 11 bases lying between them. Written as DNA, the CDR3 is TGTGCCAGCAGCTTCCTCGACACCGTGAACACTGAAGCTTTCTTT. Encoded protein: CASSFLDTVNTEAFF.

This chain connects TRBV19 to TRBJ1-5; D possibly corresponds to TRBD1 (5 bases). Germline V gene data show CDR1 as LNHDA and CDR2 as SQIVND (reference sequence). This CDR3 has 16 amino acids. The V and J ends lost 4 bases and 0 bases respectively, with 13 bases between them. DNA for the CDR3: TGTGCCAGTAGTAAGATCGGGGGTTATAGCAATCAGCCCCAGCATTTT. Translating gives CASSKIGGYSNQPQHF. Together with reference TRBV19 and TRBJ1-5, the CDR3 gives the full variable domain: DGGITQSPKYLFRKEGQNVTLSCEQNLNHDAMYWYRQDPGQGLRLIYYSQIVNDFQKGDIAEGYSVSREKKESFPLTVTSAQKNPTAFYLCASSKIGGYSNQPQHFGDGTRLSIL.

V gene TRBV28 combines with J gene TRBJ2-5; tentatively, D is TRBD1 (5 bases). The CDR3 contains 18 residues. Germline CDR1 reads MDHEN; CDR2 reads SYDVKM. Trimming removed 1 base from V and 2 bases from J, with 20 bases in between. CDR3 region: CASSLLSIGPPGQETQYF. DNA for the CDR3: TGTGCCAGCAGTTTATTGAGTATTGGACCGCCAGGGCAAGAGACCCAGTACTTC.

The gene calls are TRBV12-5 and TRBJ1-4; D is ambiguous. V lost 4 bases and J lost 5, with 8 bases in between. The CDR3 loop spans 13 amino acids. CDR1 and CDR2 (germline): LGHNT, FRNRAP. DNA of the CDR3: TGTGCTAGTGGTTCCCGTCAGAATGAAAAACTGTTTTTT. This gives the protein CASGSRQNEKLFF. The full variable domain, its missing parts supplied by reference TRBV12-5 and TRBJ1-4, is DARVTQTPRHKVTEMGQEVTMRCQPILGHNTVFWYRQTMMQGLELLAYFRNRAPLDDSGMPKDRFSAEMPDATLATLKIQPSEPRDSAVYFCASGSRQNEKLFFGSGTQLSVL.

The chain carries TRBV9 and TRBJ1-1, with 8 bases that match TRBD1. The CDR3 loop spans 15 amino acids. V trimming: 3 bases; J trimming: 0 bases; junction bases outside the gene matches: 4. The germline gives CDR1 SGDLS, CDR2 YYNGEE. DNA of the CDR3: TGTGCCAGCAGCGATCGGACAGGGTTGAACACTGAAGCTTTCTTT. It codes for CASSDRTGLNTEAFF.

This chain uses TRBV28 with TRBJ1-1, with D perhaps matching TRBD1 (6 bases). CDR3 length equals 12 residues. The V and J ends lost 5 bases and 8 bases respectively, with 12 bases between them. CDR1 and CDR2 (germline): MDHEN, SYDVKM. This CDR3 reads CASSQTGREAFF. The DNA of the CDR3 is TGTGCCAGCAGTCAGACAGGTCGAGAAGCTTTCTTT.

The rearrangement joins TRBV15 to TRBJ2-1, with 8 nucleotides matching TRBD1. V gave up 1 base and J gave up 7 bases; unmatched junction bases: 12. The CDR3 is 17 amino acids. Germline V gene lookup returns CDR1 LNHNV and CDR2 YYDKDF (reference sequence). The CDR3 sequence: CATSRGAGGRGENEQFF. In DNA form, the CDR3 reads TGTGCCACCAGCAGAGGGGCAGGGGGCAGGGGGGAGAATGAGCAGTTCTTC.

The genes are TRBV5-1 and TRBJ2-6; TRBD1 agrees at 10 bases. V shed 0 bases and J 2 bases; nucleotides not matched to a gene: 2. The CDR3 runs 17 residues. The V gene's germline CDR1 is SGHRS and CDR2 YFSETQ. In DNA form, the CDR3 reads TGCGCCAGCAGCTTGGGGACAGGGGGGGCTGGGGCCAACGTCCTGACTTTC. It yields the protein CASSLGTGGAGANVLTF. The full variable domain, in which reference TRBV5-1 and TRBJ2-6 provide the parts outside the CDR3, is KAGVTQTPRYLIKTRGQQVTLSCSPISGHRSVSWYQQTPGQGLQFLFEYFSETQRNKGNFPGRFSGRQFSNSRSEMNVSTLELGDSALYLCASSLGTGGAGANVLTFGAGSRLTVL.

Within the sample, this clone is large. The chain combines TRBV11-2 with TRBJ2-1, with 14 bases identical to TRBD2. This CDR3 spans 16 amino acids. Germline V gene sequence: CDR1 SGHAT, CDR2 FQNNGV. The V gene end was trimmed by 5 bases and the J gene end by 6 bases; junction bases not matched to a gene: 6. The CDR3 DNA sequence: TGTGCCAGCAGCAGGCCCGGGACTAGCGGGGGCAATGAGCAGTTCTTC. Translating gives CASSRPGTSGGNEQFF.

The chain joins TRBV7-2 to TRBJ1-1, with 8 bases that match TRBD1. V shed 5 bases and J 3 bases; nucleotides not matched to a gene: 2. CDR3 size: 13 residues. Germline CDR1 is SGHTA and CDR2 is FQGNSA. The CDR3 reads CASSVQGDTEAFF. DNA of the CDR3: TGTGCCAGCAGCGTACAGGGGGACACTGAAGCTTTCTTT.

DNA of the CDR3: TGTGCCAGCAGCCCTAGACAGGCCTTTAGCAATCAGCCCCAGCATTTT. Translating gives CASSPRQAFSNQPQHF. The gene calls are TRBV5-6 and TRBJ1-5; D is possibly TRBD1 (6 bases). CDR3 length equals 16 residues. The V end was cut by 4 bases, the J end by 0 bases, with 14 bases between. Germline assignment: CDR1 SGHDT and CDR2 YYEEEE.

This clone was found once. The chain links TRBV28 to TRBJ2-3; D is perhaps TRBD1 (6 bases). The CDR3 contains 15 residues. CDR1 MDHEN and CDR2 SYDVKM come from the germline V gene. Between the trimmed V and J ends, which lost 2 bases and 2 bases, there was a span of 11 bases. This CDR3 reads CASSLTGQITDTQYF. CDR3 bases: TGTGCCAGCAGTTTAACAGGGCAAATCACAGATACGCAGTATTTT.

Concerning this clone: One junction end disagrees with the germline gene, perhaps due to a read error. The V and J genes are TRBV7-9 and TRBJ2-7; D unresolved. The CDR3 covers 11 residues. Per germline, CDR1 SEHNR and CDR2 FQNEAQ (reference sequence). In DNA, the CDR3 is TGTTCCAGCAGCTTTACCTACGAGCAGTACTTC. Translating it yields CSSSFTYEQYF.

This rearrangement joins TRBV13 to TRBJ1-5; TRBD1 is a possible D gene (6 bases). Per germline, CDR1 PRHDT and CDR2 FYEKMQ (reference sequence). The CDR3 extends over 15 amino acids. Between the trimmed V and J ends, which lost 5 bases and 6 bases, there was a span of 17 bases. CDR3 DNA: TGTGCCAGCAGCCAACGTGGGGGCGCGGGTCAGCCCCAGCATTTT. It encodes CASSQRGGAGQPQHF.

V is TRBV2 and J is TRBJ2-5; 9 bases align to TRBD1. The CDR3 covers 15 residues. Per germline, CDR1 SNHLY and CDR2 FYNNEI. The V segment lost 9 bases and the J segment 2 bases; nucleotides outside the gene matches: 10. As DNA, the CDR3 is TGTGCCAGGGGATTTGGACAGGGGATACAAGAGACCCAGTACTTC. Its translation: CARGFGQGIQETQYF.

The chain joins TRBV25-1 to TRBJ1-1; D gene unclear. Deletions cut 4 bases from V and 6 bases from J, with 18 bases between. Per germline, CDR1 MGHDK and CDR2 SYGVNS. The CDR3 is 15 residues long. CDR3 sequence (DNA): TGTGCCAGCAGTGGATACCCTTTATACGGGGCTGAAGCTTTCTTT. This sequence encodes CASSGYPLYGAEAFF.

The chain is built from TRBV30 and TRBJ2-7; D is possibly TRBD2 (6 bases). The CDR3 has 13 amino acids. Trimming removed 7 bases at V and 3 bases at J, with 16 bases between. CDR1 and CDR2 from the germline V gene are GTSNPN and SVGIG (reference sequence). The CDR3, as DNA: TGTGCCTACACGGAGGGCGGACTCTACGAGCAGTACTTC. Protein sequence: CAYTEGGLYEQYF.

In its sample, this clone was seen a few times. The chain carries TRBV7-8 and TRBJ2-5, with 10 bases identical to TRBD2. The CDR3 consists of 16 residues. After removal of 2 bases from V and 4 bases from J, the junction contained 7 bases not matched to a gene. Germline V CDR1 and CDR2: SGHVS, FQNEAQ. The CDR3 sequence: CASSLILAGVVETQYF. The DNA for the CDR3 is TGTGCCAGCAGCTTAATTCTAGCGGGGGTCGTAGAGACCCAGTACTTC.

V and J are TRBV5-1 and TRBJ2-7; D possibly corresponds to TRBD2 (5 bases). V gave up 0 bases and J gave up 5 bases, with 15 bases separating them. Germline CDR1 is SGHRS and CDR2 is YFSETQ. The CDR3 is 15 amino acids. CDR3 bases: TGCGCCAGCAGCTTGGCGTGGGTGAGAGGGCACGAGCAGTACTTC. As protein: CASSLAWVRGHEQYF.

Concerning this clone itself: The sample has other DNA sequences that encode this CDR3 too. This sequence joins TRBV5-4 and TRBJ2-1, with a possible D match to TRBD2 (7 bases). Trimming cost V 2 bases and J 3 bases, with 12 bases left between them. Looked up from germline, CDR1 is SGHNT and CDR2 is YYREEE (reference sequence). The length of the CDR3 is 15 residues. CDR3 in DNA: TGTGCCAGCAGCTTAAGGGGGGGGAGCTACAATGAGCAGTTCTTC. It is translated as CASSLRGGSYNEQFF.

The rearrangement uses TRBV10-1 and TRBJ2-2, with D hard to call. CDR1 WNHNN and CDR2 SYGVQD come from the germline V gene (reference sequence). The germline V and J ends were trimmed by 9 bases and 1 base, with 9 bases remaining between them. The CDR3 is 13 amino acids. The CDR3 DNA reads as TGCGCCAGTTGTTCGGGGAACACCGGGGAGCTGTTTTTT. Its protein is CASCSGNTGELFF.

The chain combines TRBV18 with TRBJ2-4; 9 nucleotides line up with TRBD1. Germline CDR1 reads KGHSH; CDR2 reads LQKENI. The CDR3 contains 14 residues. The junction had 5 bases not matched to a gene; V was cut back by 2 bases and J by 9 bases. Written as DNA, the CDR3 is TGTGCCAGCTCACCAGGGGACAGGGTCCGCATTCAGTACTTC. It encodes CASSPGDRVRIQYF.

DNA for the CDR3: TGTGCCAGCACCCTCATACAGGGTTCCACAGATACGCAGTATTTT. It translates to CASTLIQGSTDTQYF. The rearrangement links TRBV11-2 to TRBJ2-3; the D gene is possibly TRBD1 (6 bases). The length of the CDR3 is 15 residues. Germline V gives CDR1 SGHAT, CDR2 FQNNGV. V lost 7 bases, J lost 2 bases, and 16 bases lay in between.

CDR3 in DNA: TGTGCCAGCAGAAAGACAGGGTCTTATGAAAAACTGTTTTTT. Translation gives CASRKTGSYEKLFF. The rearrangement links TRBV7-6 to TRBJ1-4, with 7 bases aligning to TRBD1. The length of the CDR3 is 14 residues. Germline CDR1 and CDR2: SGHVS and FNYEAQ. V gave up 6 bases and J gave up 6 bases; unmatched junction bases: 7.

A remark on this clone: The junction differs from germline at one of its ends, possibly a read error. Additional DNA sequences in this sample encode the identical CDR3. The V gene is TRBV5-4, the J gene TRBJ2-3; TRBD2 matches 12 bases. Germline lookup yields CDR1 SGHNT and CDR2 YYREEE (reference sequence). The CDR3 loop spans 15 amino acids. CDR3 sequence: CASSFGLAGTDTQYF. The CDR3 region has the DNA TGTGCCAGCAGTTTTGGACTAGCGGGAACAGATACGCAGTACTTT.

This clone is medium-sized within its sample. The rearrangement uses TRBV7-9 and TRBJ1-1, with 7 nucleotides matching TRBD1. CDR1 is SEHNR, CDR2 FQNEAQ, per germline (reference sequence). The CDR3 sequence is 14 residues long. With V trimmed by 1 base and J by 7 bases, 6 bases remained unmatched. CDR3 nucleotides: TGTGCCAGCAGCTTAGTTACAGGGGCAGGTGAAGCTTTCTTT. Amino acid sequence: CASSLVTGAGEAFF.